Following are 5 T cell receptor beta chains from one sample sequenced in a study of T cells after posttransplantation cyclophosphamide. A marrow graft followed busulfan-fludarabine conditioning, with cyclophosphamide on days +3 and +4. The data were produced by immunoSEQ multiplex PCR, yet TCRdb's version contains in-frame clones alone and is incomplete. This repertoire lists roughly 14,000 clones without singletons; roughly 23% sits in the top ten. The source was PBMCs, collected 950 to 1,200 days after allogeneic stem cell transplant with posttransplant cyclophosphamide. The receptors were gathered from a female patient between 40 and 50 years old who received an allogeneic stem cell transplant from a related donor, was CMV-positive, and had no GVHD. Some of the T cells might come from the graft donor.

This clone was observed a few times. The chain joins TRBV6-6 to TRBJ1-4; D might be TRBD1 (6 bases). The germline V gene encodes CDR1 MNHNY and CDR2 SVGAGI (reference sequence). CDR3 length: 14 residues. The V end lost 0 bases, the J end lost 8 bases, and 10 bases lay between the germline ends. The CDR3: CASSYSTGREKLFF. The CDR3, as DNA: TGTGCCAGCAGTTACTCCACAGGGCGGGAAAAACTGTTTTTT.

In its sample, this clone was seen many times. CDR3 sequence reads: CASFRRGNTEAFF. The DNA of the CDR3 is TGTGCCAGCTTCCGGAGAGGGAACACTGAAGCTTTCTTT. The chain joins TRBV19 to TRBJ1-1; D gene uncertain. The germline V and J ends were trimmed by 9 bases and 1 base, with 12 bases remaining between them. The CDR3 totals 13 residues. Per the germline V gene, CDR1 is LNHDA and CDR2 is SQIVND (reference sequence).

CDR3 amino acids: CASSKGIAGELFF. The CDR3 DNA reads TGCGCCAGCTCCAAGGGGATTGCCGGGGAGCTGTTTTTT. The chain is built from TRBV10-1 and TRBJ2-2; maybe TRBD1 (5 bases). This CDR3 has 13 amino acids. The germline V gene encodes CDR1 WNHNN and CDR2 SYGVQD (reference sequence). V dropped 8 bases and J dropped 6 bases, with 13 bases sitting between them.

This clone appeared many times. The V gene is TRBV19, the J gene TRBJ2-5; D not resolved. Germline CDR1 is LNHDA and CDR2 is SQIVND (reference sequence). There are 15 residues in the CDR3. V lost 9 bases and J 0 bases, leaving 17 bases between the germline ends. The CDR3: CASSSITRYQETQYF. CDR3 DNA: TGTGCCAGCAGCAGCATTACGAGGTACCAAGAGACCCAGTACTTC.

This clone appeared many times. This chain connects TRBV9 to TRBJ2-7, with 8 nucleotides matching TRBD2. This CDR3 is built from 14 residues. With 1 base clipped from V and 1 base from J, the junction kept 1 base outside the gene matches. Germline-derived CDR1 and CDR2 are SGDLS and YYNGEE. CDR3 in DNA: TGTGCCAGCAGCGTAAGCGGGGGATCCTACGAGCAGTACTTC. Translating it yields CASSVSGGSYEQYF.